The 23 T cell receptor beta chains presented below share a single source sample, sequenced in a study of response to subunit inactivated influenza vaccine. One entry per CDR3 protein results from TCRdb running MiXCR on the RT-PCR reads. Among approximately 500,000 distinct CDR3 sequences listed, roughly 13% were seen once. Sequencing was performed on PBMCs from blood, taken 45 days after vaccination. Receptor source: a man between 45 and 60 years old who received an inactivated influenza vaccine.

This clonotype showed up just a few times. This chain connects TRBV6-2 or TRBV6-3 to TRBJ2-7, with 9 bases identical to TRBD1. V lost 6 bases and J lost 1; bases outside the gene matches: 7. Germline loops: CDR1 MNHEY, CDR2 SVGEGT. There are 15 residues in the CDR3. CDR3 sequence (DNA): TGTGCCAGCAGCCTAACAGGGGGCGCGTCCTACGAGCAGTACTTC. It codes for CASSLTGGASYEQYF.

Written as DNA, the CDR3 is TGTGCCATCAGTGACACCGATTATAGCAATCAGCCCCAGCATTTT. This sequence encodes CAISDTDYSNQPQHF. This sequence joins TRBV10-3 and TRBJ1-5; D is unclear. The CDR3 spans 15 residues. V was pared by 3 bases and J by 0 bases, with 9 bases between. Germline assignment: CDR1 ENHRY and CDR2 SYGVKD.

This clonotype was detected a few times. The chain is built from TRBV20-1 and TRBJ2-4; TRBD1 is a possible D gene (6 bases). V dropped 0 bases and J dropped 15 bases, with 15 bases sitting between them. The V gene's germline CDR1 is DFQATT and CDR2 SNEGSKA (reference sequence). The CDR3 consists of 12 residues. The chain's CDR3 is CSARETGFELYF. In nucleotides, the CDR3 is TGCAGTGCTAGAGAGACAGGTTTTGAGTTGTACTTC.

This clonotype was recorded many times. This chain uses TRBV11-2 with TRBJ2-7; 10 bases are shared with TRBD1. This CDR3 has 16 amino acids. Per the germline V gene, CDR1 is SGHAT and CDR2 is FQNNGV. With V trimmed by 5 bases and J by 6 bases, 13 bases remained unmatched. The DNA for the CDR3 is TGTGCCAGCAGCGGCAGCCGGGACAGGGGATACCTCGAGCAGTACTTC. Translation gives CASSGSRDRGYLEQYF. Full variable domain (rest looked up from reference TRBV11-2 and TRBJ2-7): EAGVAQSPRYKIIEKRQSVAFWCNPISGHATLYWYQQILGQGPKLLIQFQNNGVVDDSQLPKDRFSAERLKGVDSTLKIQPAKLEDSAVYLCASSGSRDRGYLEQYFGPGTRLTVT.

CDR3 sequence (DNA): TGCGCCAGCAGCCAAGTTCTTGGGTGGCATGAGCAGTTCTTC. This gives the protein CASSQVLGWHEQFF. The chain recombines TRBV4-3 with TRBJ2-1; D gene uncertain. Trimming left V 1 base short and J 8 bases short, with 12 bases between. CDR1 and CDR2 from the germline V gene are LGHNA and YSLEER. The CDR3 loop spans 14 amino acids.

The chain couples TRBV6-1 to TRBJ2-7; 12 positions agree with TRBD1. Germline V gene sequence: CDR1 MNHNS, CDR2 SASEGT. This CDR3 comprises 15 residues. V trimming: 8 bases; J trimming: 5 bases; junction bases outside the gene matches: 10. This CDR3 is CASGRPGTGGNEQYF. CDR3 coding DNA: TGTGCCAGCGGCAGACCCGGGACAGGGGGCAACGAGCAGTACTTC.

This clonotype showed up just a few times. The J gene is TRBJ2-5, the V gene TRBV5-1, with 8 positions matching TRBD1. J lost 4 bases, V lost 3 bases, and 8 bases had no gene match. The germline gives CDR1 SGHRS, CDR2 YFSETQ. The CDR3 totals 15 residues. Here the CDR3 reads CASSSGTGGGETQYF. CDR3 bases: TGCGCCAGCAGCTCCGGGACAGGAGGTGGAGAGACCCAGTACTTC.

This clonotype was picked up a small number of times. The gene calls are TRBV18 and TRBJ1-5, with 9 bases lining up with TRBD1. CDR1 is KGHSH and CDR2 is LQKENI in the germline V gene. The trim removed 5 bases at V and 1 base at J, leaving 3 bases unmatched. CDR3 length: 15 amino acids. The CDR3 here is CASSSQGASNQPQHF. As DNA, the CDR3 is TGTGCCAGCTCATCACAGGGGGCGAGCAATCAGCCCCAGCATTTT.

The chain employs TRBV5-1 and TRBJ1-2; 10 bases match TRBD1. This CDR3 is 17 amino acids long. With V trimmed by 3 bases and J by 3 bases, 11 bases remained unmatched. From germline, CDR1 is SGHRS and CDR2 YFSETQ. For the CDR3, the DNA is TGCGCCAGCAGCTCCGAGACAGGGGGCGGTGGCTACTATGGCTACACCTTC. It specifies CASSSETGGGGYYGYTF.

The CDR3 coding sequence is TGCAGTGCCATAACGCACAGGGATAACTATGGCTACACCTTC. Protein product: CSAITHRDNYGYTF. The genes are TRBV20-1 and TRBJ1-2; D perhaps matches TRBD1 (6 bases). Germline V lookup: CDR1 DFQATT, CDR2 SNEGSKA (reference sequence). The CDR3 sequence is 14 residues long. Trimming stripped 6 bases from V and 1 base from J, with 15 bases between.

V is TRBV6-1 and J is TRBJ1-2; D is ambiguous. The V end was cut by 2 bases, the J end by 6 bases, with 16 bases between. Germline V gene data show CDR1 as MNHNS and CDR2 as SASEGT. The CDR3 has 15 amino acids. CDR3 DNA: TGTGCCAGCAGTGAAATAGGGTACAGCGGGGATGGCTACACCTTC. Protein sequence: CASSEIGYSGDGYTF.

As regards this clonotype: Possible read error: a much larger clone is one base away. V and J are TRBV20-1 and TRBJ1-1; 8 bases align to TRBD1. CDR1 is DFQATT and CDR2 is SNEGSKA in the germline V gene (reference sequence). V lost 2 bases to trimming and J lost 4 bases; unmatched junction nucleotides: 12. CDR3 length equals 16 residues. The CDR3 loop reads CSARQGARGLSTEAFF. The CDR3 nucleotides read TGCAGTGCTAGACAGGGGGCGCGGGGGTTGAGCACTGAAGCTTTCTTT.

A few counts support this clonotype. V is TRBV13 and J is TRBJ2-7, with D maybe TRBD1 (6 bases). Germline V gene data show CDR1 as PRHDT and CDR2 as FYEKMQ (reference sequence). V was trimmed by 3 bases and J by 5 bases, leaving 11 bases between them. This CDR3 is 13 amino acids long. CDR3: CASSFRRGDEQYF. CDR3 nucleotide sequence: TGTGCCAGCAGCTTCCGCAGGGGCGACGAGCAGTACTTC.

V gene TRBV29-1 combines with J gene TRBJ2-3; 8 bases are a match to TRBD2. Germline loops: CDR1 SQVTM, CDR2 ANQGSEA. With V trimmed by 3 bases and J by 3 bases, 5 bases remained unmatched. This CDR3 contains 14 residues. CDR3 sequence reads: CSVDGGGFTDTQYF. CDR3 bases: TGCAGCGTTGACGGGGGGGGCTTTACAGATACGCAGTATTTT.

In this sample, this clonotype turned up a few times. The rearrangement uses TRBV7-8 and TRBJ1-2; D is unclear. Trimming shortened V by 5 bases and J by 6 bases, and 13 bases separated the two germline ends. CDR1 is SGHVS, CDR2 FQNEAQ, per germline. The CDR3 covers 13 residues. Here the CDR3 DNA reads TGTGCCAGCAGCCATGGGGTCGATGATGGCTACACCTTC. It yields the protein CASSHGVDDGYTF.

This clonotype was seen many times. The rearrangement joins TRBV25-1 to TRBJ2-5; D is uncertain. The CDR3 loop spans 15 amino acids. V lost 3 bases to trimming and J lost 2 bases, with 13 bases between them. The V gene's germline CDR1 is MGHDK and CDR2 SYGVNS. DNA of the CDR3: TGTGCCAGCAGTGATAAAACAGTGATTCAAGAGACCCAGTACTTC. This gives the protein CASSDKTVIQETQYF.

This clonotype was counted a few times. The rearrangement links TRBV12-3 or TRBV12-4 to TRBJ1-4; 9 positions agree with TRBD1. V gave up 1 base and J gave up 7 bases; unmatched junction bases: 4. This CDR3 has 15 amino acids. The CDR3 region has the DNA TGTGCCAGCAGTTTAGGGGACAGGGCGGGTGAAAAACTGTTTTTT. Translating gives CASSLGDRAGEKLFF.

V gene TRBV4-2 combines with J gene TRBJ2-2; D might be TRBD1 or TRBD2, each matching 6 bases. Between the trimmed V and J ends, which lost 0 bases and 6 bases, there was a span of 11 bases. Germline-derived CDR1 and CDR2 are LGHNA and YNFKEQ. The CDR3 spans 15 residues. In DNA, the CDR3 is TGTGCCAGCAGCCAAGAATTGGGGGGCTCCGGGGAGCTGTTTTTT. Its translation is CASSQELGGSGELFF.

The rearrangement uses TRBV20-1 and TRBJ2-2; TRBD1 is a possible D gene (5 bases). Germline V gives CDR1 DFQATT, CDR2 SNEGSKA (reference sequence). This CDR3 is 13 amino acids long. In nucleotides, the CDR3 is TGCAGCCTTGAGGTGCCAGGGACCGGGGAGCTGTTTTTT. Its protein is CSLEVPGTGELFF.

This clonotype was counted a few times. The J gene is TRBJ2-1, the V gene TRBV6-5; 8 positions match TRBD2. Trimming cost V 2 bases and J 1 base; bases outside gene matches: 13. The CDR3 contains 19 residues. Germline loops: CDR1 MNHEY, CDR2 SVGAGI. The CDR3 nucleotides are TGTGCCAGCAGTTACCGCACACCCTTGGCGGGGGGTTCCTACAATGAGCAGTTCTTC. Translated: CASSYRTPLAGGSYNEQFF.

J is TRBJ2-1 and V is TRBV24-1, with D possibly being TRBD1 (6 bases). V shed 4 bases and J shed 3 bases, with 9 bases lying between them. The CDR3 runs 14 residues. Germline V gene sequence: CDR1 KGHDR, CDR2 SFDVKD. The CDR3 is CATSERDNYNEQFF. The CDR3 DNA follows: TGTGCCACCAGTGAAAGGGACAACTACAATGAGCAGTTCTTC.

This chain's CDR3 is CSARTSGNPQETQYF. The CDR3 DNA sequence: TGCAGTGCCAGGACTAGCGGGAACCCCCAAGAGACCCAGTACTTC. V and J are TRBV20-1 and TRBJ2-5, with 12 positions matching TRBD2. The germline CDR1 and CDR2 sequences are DFQATT and SNEGSKA (reference sequence). J gave up 1 base and V 6 bases, and 6 bases lay outside the gene matches. The CDR3 has 15 amino acids.

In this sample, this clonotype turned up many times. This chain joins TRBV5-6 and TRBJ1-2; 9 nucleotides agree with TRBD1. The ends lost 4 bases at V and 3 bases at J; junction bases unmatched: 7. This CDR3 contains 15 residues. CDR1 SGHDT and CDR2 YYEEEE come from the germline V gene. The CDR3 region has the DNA TGTGCCAGCAGCACACTCACAGGGGGCGACTATGGCTACACCTTC. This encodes CASSTLTGGDYGYTF.